The clone carrying this T cell receptor beta chain appeared many times. Its antigen is currently unknown. Losses at the gene ends were 0 bases for V and 5 bases for J; bases not matched to a gene: 2. The CDR3 covers 14 residues. CDR1 is SGDLS and CDR2 is YYNGEE in the germline V gene. This entry comes from a study of breast tumors, draining lymph nodes, adjacent tissues. TCRdb reanalysed the multiplex PCR reads using MiXCR and keeps one entry per CDR3 protein. The repertoire holds roughly 130,000 distinct CDR3 sequences, with 15% to 20% as singletons. Study results and limitations: Luminal-like breast cancer showed significantly greater tumor-nontumor repertoire similarity than basal-like breast cancer did. Most tumor T cells seemingly derive from lymph node, then expand in tumor.

Samples came from axillary lymph nodes draining the breast cancer. This chain uses TRBV9 with TRBJ1-5, with 7 bases that match TRBD1. The receptor's source is a female donor with breast cancer. Some clones in this sample may be carry-over from other donors' samples. Sequences were obtained from axillary lymph node tissue. Written as DNA, the CDR3 is TGTGCCAGCAGCGTAGGGGACAGTGATCAGCCCCAGCATTTT. This gives the protein CASSVGDSDQPQHF.